This TCR beta chain was found in a study of shared clonotypes between healthy human individuals. Positive CCR7 selection of CD45RO-negative cells yielded the naive CD8 cells, and terminally differentiated effector memory CD45RA+ cells were excluded. The donor population consisted of healthy HIV-negative adults with no recent acute infections or vaccinations. V lost 1 base, J lost 6 bases, and 7 bases lay in between. Germline assignment: CDR1 LNHDA and CDR2 SQIVND (reference sequence). The CDR3 extends over 13 amino acids. On this clone: Its antigen is as yet unknown.

Data came from immunoSEQ multiplex PCR; TCRdb stores just in-frame clones and leaves some out. The sample lists about 2.1 million clones, roughly 91% seen once, with roughly 1.8% in the top ten. Study-wide points: Apart from blood, nothing was sampled; tissue repertoires likely differ.

The specimen was naive CD8+ T cells from PBMCs. The chain has TRBV19 and TRBJ1-5; D gene uncertain. The receptor was isolated from a man in his late teens or twenties in good health. Some clones in this sample may be carry-over from other donors' samples. The CDR3 DNA sequence: TGTGCCAGTAGTATAGTTAGAGGTCAGCCCCAGCATTTT. Protein: CASSIVRGQPQHF.